The next 29 T cell receptor beta chains were all read from a single sample in a study of cytomegalovirus exposure and HLA in healthy donors. PCR amplification relied on 60 Vbeta primers (plus 13 Jbeta primers). The method was immunoSEQ multiplex PCR; TCRdb's version includes in-frame clones alone and lacks a portion of them. The sample lists some 150,000 clones; 60% to 80% were seen once. The sequenced sample consisted of PBMCs. Receptor source: a woman in her thirties in good health and CMV-seronegative.

This sequence joins TRBV11-3 and TRBJ2-1; TRBD2 matches at 8 bases. The V and J ends lost 5 bases and 10 bases, in that order; junction bases with no gene match: 16. Germline assignment: CDR1 SGHNT and CDR2 YENEEA. This CDR3 region has 16 residues. The CDR3 here is CASSDGRGGEVEEQFF. CDR3 DNA: TGTGCCAGCAGCGACGGACGGGGGGGGGAAGTGGAAGAGCAGTTCTTC.

The genes are TRBV6-4 and TRBJ2-3; TRBD2 might be the D (6 bases). The CDR3 contains 16 residues. V was clipped by 0 bases and J by 0 bases, with 10 bases between them. Per the germline V gene, CDR1 is MRHNA and CDR2 is SNTAGT. The CDR3 nucleotides read TGTGCCAGCAGTGACTCCCCTAGCGAAAGCACAGATACGCAGTATTTT. Protein product: CASSDSPSESTDTQYF.

J is TRBJ2-2 and V is TRBV5-4; D perhaps matches TRBD2 (6 bases). The V and J ends lost 4 bases and 4 bases respectively, with 20 bases between them. The CDR3 runs 17 residues. Germline loops: CDR1 SGHNT, CDR2 YYREEE (reference sequence). The CDR3 is CASSPPGGKGGTGELFF. The DNA for the CDR3 is TGTGCCAGCAGCCCCCCCGGGGGAAAGGGAGGCACCGGGGAGCTGTTTTTT.

This chain connects TRBV4-1 to TRBJ1-1; D not certain. This CDR3 is built from 13 residues. The V gene lost 4 bases and the J gene lost 2 bases, with 8 bases spanning the gap. CDR1 is MGHRA and CDR2 is YSYEKL in the germline V gene. The CDR3 loop is CASSLRANTEAFF. The CDR3 DNA reads TGCGCCAGCAGCCTCCGAGCTAACACTGAAGCTTTCTTT.

The chain has TRBV19 and TRBJ1-1; TRBD1 aligns across 8 bases. With 7 bases clipped from V and 0 bases from J, the junction kept 7 bases outside the gene matches. The CDR3 runs 15 residues. CDR1 is LNHDA, CDR2 SQIVND, per germline (reference sequence). CDR3 protein: CASIDATGVNTEAFF. The DNA for the CDR3 is TGTGCCAGTATAGATGCGACAGGGGTGAACACTGAAGCTTTCTTT.

This clone was observed a few times. This rearrangement joins TRBV5-1 to TRBJ2-1; the match to TRBD1 covers 9 bases. After removal of 1 base from V and 6 bases from J, the junction contained 5 bases not matched to a gene. This CDR3 has 15 amino acids. CDR1 is SGHRS, CDR2 YFSETQ, per germline. The CDR3 is CASSLWGQGANEQFF. The CDR3 DNA is TGCGCCAGCAGCTTGTGGGGACAGGGTGCCAATGAGCAGTTCTTC.

J is TRBJ1-1 and V is TRBV10-1, with 7 bases that match TRBD1. J lost 5 bases, V lost 7 bases, and 19 bases had no gene match. Per the germline V gene, CDR1 is WNHNN and CDR2 is SYGVQD (reference sequence). The CDR3 spans 17 residues. This CDR3 is CASITVPGQRTWTEAFF. CDR3 in DNA: TGCGCCAGCATTACAGTCCCGGGACAGCGGACGTGGACTGAAGCTTTCTTT.

This clone came up a few times. The gene calls are TRBV29-1 and TRBJ2-3; TRBD1 agrees at 9 bases. The germline gives CDR1 SQVTM, CDR2 ANQGSEA. CDR3 length: 13 residues. The junction had 6 bases not matched to a gene; V was cut back by 6 bases and J by 5 bases. CDR3 coding DNA: TGCAGCGTAAGGACAGGGGATCGAGATACGCAGTATTTT. Protein sequence: CSVRTGDRDTQYF.

The rearrangement links TRBV7-2 to TRBJ1-2, with a tentative D call TRBD1 (5 bases). Germline-derived CDR1 and CDR2 are SGHTA and FQGNSA. The CDR3 has 13 amino acids. V was clipped by 1 base and J by 5 bases, with 8 bases between them. The CDR3 DNA reads TGTGCCAGCAGCTTAGAAGGGGATTATGGCTACACCTTC. Translated, it gives CASSLEGDYGYTF.

The rearrangement uses TRBV6-5 and TRBJ2-2, with D maybe TRBD2 (5 bases). Germline CDR1 is MNHEY and CDR2 is SVGAGI. This CDR3 has 13 residues. V dropped 7 bases and J dropped 1 base, with 7 bases sitting between them. DNA of the CDR3: TGTGCCAGCAAACGGGGGAACACCGGGGAGCTGTTTTTT. It yields the protein CASKRGNTGELFF.

A single count supports this clone. V gene TRBV5-8 combines with J gene TRBJ1-5; 8 nucleotides align to TRBD1. Trimming at V came to 2 bases and at J to 3 bases, leaving 7 bases not matched to a gene. CDR1 is SGHTS, CDR2 YDEGEE, per germline. CDR3 size: 16 residues. The CDR3: CASSLSGQGVNQPQHF. CDR3 nucleotides: TGTGCCAGCAGCTTATCAGGACAGGGCGTCAATCAGCCCCAGCATTTT.

This sequence joins TRBV5-6 and TRBJ2-6; TRBD1 might be the D (5 bases). The CDR3 is 15 amino acids. Germline lookup yields CDR1 SGHDT and CDR2 YYEEEE. V lost 4 bases, J lost 4 bases, and 12 bases lay in between. The CDR3 region is CASSQGQPGANVLTF. CDR3 sequence (DNA): TGTGCCAGCAGCCAAGGACAACCAGGGGCCAACGTCCTGACTTTC.

The chain couples TRBV6-5 to TRBJ1-3, with D maybe TRBD1 (5 bases). CDR1 MNHEY and CDR2 SVGAGI come from the germline V gene. V lost 0 bases, J lost 3 bases, and 12 bases lay in between. The CDR3 sequence is 16 residues long. CDR3 nucleotide sequence: TGTGCCAGCAGTTACTCGAACACGGGGGTTGGAAACACCATATATTTT. It codes for CASSYSNTGVGNTIYF.

The chain couples TRBV11-2 to TRBJ2-7, with 7 bases aligning to TRBD2. The V segment lost 6 bases and the J segment 4 bases; nucleotides outside the gene matches: 12. CDR3 size: 15 residues. CDR1 and CDR2 from the germline V gene are SGHAT and FQNNGV. The CDR3 DNA reads TGTGCCAGCAGGGCCCCGGGGAGGGCCAGGTACGAGCAGTACTTC. This codes for CASRAPGRARYEQYF.

The V gene is TRBV7-6, the J gene TRBJ2-1; 9 bases agree with TRBD1. Germline V gene data show CDR1 as SGHVS and CDR2 as FNYEAQ. The CDR3 is made up of 15 amino acids. V was clipped by 4 bases and J by 9 bases; unmatched bases: 10. The chain's CDR3 is CASSSGQGTLGEQFF. CDR3 DNA: TGTGCCAGCAGCTCCGGACAGGGGACCCTCGGTGAGCAGTTCTTC.

J is TRBJ2-3 and V is TRBV5-1, with D maybe TRBD2 (5 bases). CDR3 size: 16 residues. V gave up 0 bases and J gave up 0 bases, with 11 bases separating them. Germline V gene data show CDR1 as SGHRS and CDR2 as YFSETQ. The CDR3 bases are TGCGCCAGCAGCTTGGGGGCGCGGGTTAGCACAGATACGCAGTATTTT. Translation: CASSLGARVSTDTQYF.

This clone has a single count. The chain couples TRBV18 to TRBJ1-2, with 7 bases that match TRBD1. Trimming cost V 3 bases and J 2 bases; bases outside gene matches: 3. This CDR3 is built from 14 residues. Looked up from germline, CDR1 is KGHSH and CDR2 is LQKENI. The chain's CDR3 is CASSPSTGNYGYTF. The CDR3 DNA sequence: TGTGCCAGCTCACCTTCGACAGGGAACTATGGCTACACCTTC.

The table lists this clone with a count of one. The chain links TRBV5-4 to TRBJ2-3; D possibly corresponds to TRBD2 (5 bases). CDR1 is SGHNT and CDR2 is YYREEE in the germline V gene (reference sequence). The CDR3 runs to 14 residues. V lost 5 bases, J lost 5 bases, and 15 bases lay in between. The CDR3 here is CASSWNSGGDTQYF. For the CDR3, the DNA is TGTGCCAGCAGTTGGAACAGTGGAGGAGATACGCAGTATTTT.

DNA for the CDR3: TGTGCCAGCTCATCCGGACAGGTCCCCTCCGAGCAGTACGTC. Residues: CASSSGQVPSEQYV. The gene calls are TRBV18 and TRBJ2-7, with 7 bases lining up with TRBD1. CDR1 KGHSH and CDR2 LQKENI come from the germline V gene. V dropped 5 bases and J dropped 6; count of bases not matched to a gene: 10. The CDR3 is 14 residues long.

Details on this clone: An end of the junction does not agree with germline; a read error may underlie this. In DNA form, the CDR3 reads TGTGCTAGCAGCTTAACAGGGATACAAGAGACCCAGTACTTC. This encodes CASSLTGIQETQYF. The chain joins TRBV7-7 to TRBJ2-5; perhaps TRBD1 as D (6 bases). The germline CDR1 and CDR2 sequences are SSHAT and FNYEAQ (reference sequence). The CDR3 has 14 residues.

This sequence joins TRBV6-1 and TRBJ1-3; 8 bases are shared with TRBD1. The germline V gene encodes CDR1 MNHNS and CDR2 SASEGT. This CDR3 is built from 15 residues. The J segment lost 0 bases and the V segment lost 4 bases, leaving 2 bases of the junction unmatched. The CDR3 DNA sequence: TGTGCCAGCAGTGTGACAGGGGACTCTGGAAACACCATATATTTT. It specifies CASSVTGDSGNTIYF.

The chain joins TRBV2 to TRBJ1-4; D remains ambiguous. This CDR3 spans 14 amino acids. V was trimmed by 6 bases and J by 4 bases, leaving 12 bases between them. Germline V gene lookup returns CDR1 SNHLY and CDR2 FYNNEI. The chain's CDR3 is CASRPQVYNEKLFF. The CDR3 DNA is TGTGCCAGCAGACCCCAGGTGTATAATGAAAAACTGTTTTTT.

This clone appeared a few times. This sequence joins TRBV6-6 and TRBJ2-1; D perhaps matches TRBD2 (7 bases). The length of the CDR3 is 16 residues. With 6 bases removed from V and 4 bases from J, the gap between germline ends came to 19 bases. Germline CDR1 and CDR2: MNHNY and SVGAGI (reference sequence). CDR3 sequence reads: CASSPEGGAGYNEQFF. The CDR3 DNA follows: TGTGCCAGCAGCCCAGAGGGGGGGGCCGGTTACAATGAGCAGTTCTTC.

The chain couples TRBV10-2 to TRBJ2-3; TRBD2 aligns across 11 bases. The CDR3 runs to 14 residues. V dropped 4 bases and J dropped 3; count of bases not matched to a gene: 0. The germline CDR1 and CDR2 sequences are WSHSY and SAAADI. The CDR3 here is CASSGTSGTDTQYF. The CDR3 DNA sequence: TGCGCCAGCAGTGGGACTAGCGGGACAGATACGCAGTATTTT.

CDR3 loop: CASSSTGTGGYTEAFF. CDR3 DNA sequence: TGTGCCAGCAGCTCAACCGGGACAGGGGGGTACACTGAAGCTTTCTTT. J is TRBJ1-1 and V is TRBV7-6; 11 bases match TRBD1. Germline-derived CDR1 and CDR2 are SGHVS and FNYEAQ. The trim removed 4 bases at V and 3 bases at J, leaving 7 bases unmatched. CDR3 length equals 16 residues.

V is TRBV6-6 and J is TRBJ2-1, with 8 bases matching TRBD2. J gave up 5 bases and V 5 bases, and 5 bases lay outside the gene matches. The CDR3 totals 14 residues. Germline V gene data show CDR1 as MNHNY and CDR2 as SVGAGI (reference sequence). The CDR3 DNA sequence: TGTGCCAGCAGTCATTTGCGGGGGGACAATGAGCAGTTCTTC. This gives the protein CASSHLRGDNEQFF.

V usage is TRBV28 and J usage is TRBJ1-1; 9 bases match TRBD1. CDR1 is MDHEN, CDR2 SYDVKM, per germline. The CDR3 length is 13 residues. J lost 11 bases, V lost 8 bases, and 12 bases had no gene match. The CDR3 here is CASRTGGALVAFF. The DNA for the CDR3 is TGTGCCAGCCGTACAGGGGGCGCATTAGTGGCTTTCTTT.

This chain joins TRBV28 and TRBJ2-7, with D possibly being TRBD1 (6 bases). CDR1 MDHEN and CDR2 SYDVKM come from the germline V gene. Trimming took 6 bases from V and 2 from J, leaving 14 bases between them. The CDR3 totals 14 residues. The chain's CDR3 is CASRSHRDTYEQYF. The CDR3 DNA reads TGTGCCAGCAGGAGTCATCGGGACACCTACGAGCAGTACTTC.

This sequence joins TRBV6-5 and TRBJ2-3; D is possibly TRBD2 (7 bases). The germline V gene encodes CDR1 MNHEY and CDR2 SVGAGI. The CDR3 sequence is 13 residues long. Trimming removed 5 bases from V and 5 bases from J, with 11 bases in between. CDR3 amino acids: CASSQGRVDTQYF. As DNA, the CDR3 is TGTGCCAGCAGTCAGGGGAGGGTAGATACGCAGTATTTT.